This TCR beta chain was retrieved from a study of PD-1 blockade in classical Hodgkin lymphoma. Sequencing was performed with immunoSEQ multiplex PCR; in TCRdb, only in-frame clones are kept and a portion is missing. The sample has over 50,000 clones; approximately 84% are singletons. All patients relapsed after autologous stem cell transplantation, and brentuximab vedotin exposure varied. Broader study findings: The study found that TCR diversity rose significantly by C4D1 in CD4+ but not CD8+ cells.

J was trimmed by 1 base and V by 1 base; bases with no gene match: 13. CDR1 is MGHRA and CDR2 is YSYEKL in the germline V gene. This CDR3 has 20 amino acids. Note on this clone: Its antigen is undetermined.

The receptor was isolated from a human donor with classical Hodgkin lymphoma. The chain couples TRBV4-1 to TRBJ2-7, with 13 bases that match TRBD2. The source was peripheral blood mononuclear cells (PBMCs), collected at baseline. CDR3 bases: TGCGCCAGCAGCCAAGTTGCCCGGACTAGCGGGAGTATTGTATCCTACGAGCAGTACTTC. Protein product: CASSQVARTSGSIVSYEQYF.